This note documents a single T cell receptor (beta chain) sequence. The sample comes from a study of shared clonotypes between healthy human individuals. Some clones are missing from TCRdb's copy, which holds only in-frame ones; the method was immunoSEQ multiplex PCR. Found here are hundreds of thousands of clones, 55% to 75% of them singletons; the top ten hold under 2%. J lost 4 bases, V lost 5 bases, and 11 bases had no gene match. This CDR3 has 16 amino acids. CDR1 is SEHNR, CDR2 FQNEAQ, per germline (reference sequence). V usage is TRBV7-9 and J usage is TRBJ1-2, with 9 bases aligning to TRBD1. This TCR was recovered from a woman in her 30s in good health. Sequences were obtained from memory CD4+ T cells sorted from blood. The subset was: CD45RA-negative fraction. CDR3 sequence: CASSQTPGQGLYGYTF. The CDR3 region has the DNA TGTGCCAGCAGCCAAACTCCGGGACAGGGCCTCTATGGCTACACCTTC.